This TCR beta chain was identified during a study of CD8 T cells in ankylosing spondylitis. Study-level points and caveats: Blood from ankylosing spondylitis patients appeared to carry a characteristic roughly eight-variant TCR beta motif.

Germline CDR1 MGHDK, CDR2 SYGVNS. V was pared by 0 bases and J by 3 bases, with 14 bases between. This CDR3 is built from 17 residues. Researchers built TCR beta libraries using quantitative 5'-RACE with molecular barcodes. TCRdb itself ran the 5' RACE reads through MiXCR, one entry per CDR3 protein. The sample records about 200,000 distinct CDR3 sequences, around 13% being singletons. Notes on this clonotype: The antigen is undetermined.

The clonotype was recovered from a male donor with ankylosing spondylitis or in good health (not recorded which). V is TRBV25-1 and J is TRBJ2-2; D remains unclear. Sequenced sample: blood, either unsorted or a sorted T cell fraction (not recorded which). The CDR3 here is CASSEYARRGDTGELFF. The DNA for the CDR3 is TGTGCCAGCAGTGAATATGCGCGGAGAGGCGACACCGGGGAGCTGTTTTTT.